This section outlines one T cell receptor (beta chain) sequence together with its context. This specimen comes from a study of blood T cell repertoires in COVID-19. At the level of the study: Sources were T cells, B-cell-depleted T cells, or PBMCs; the material itself was cDNA or gDNA.

In the study's own analysis: How many nucleated cells were present was estimated from reference gene primer amplification. This table comes from immunoSEQ multiplex PCR, and its TCRdb copy is limited to in-frame clones, with some not included. The DNA gave D and trimming, while V, J and clone size come from that table. The table lists roughly 60,000 clones, roughly four fifths of them singletons. The J segment lost 5 bases and the V segment lost 4 bases, leaving 14 bases of the junction unmatched. Germline V lookup: CDR1 SGHRS, CDR2 YFSETQ. This CDR3 has 16 amino acids. This sequence originates from a woman of 80 years or more with acute or convalescent COVID-19. Sequencing was performed on peripheral blood. The chain has TRBV5-1 and TRBJ2-5, with 7 bases that match TRBD2. The CDR3 sequence is CASSPVSAGAGETQYF. The CDR3 region has the DNA TGCGCCAGCAGCCCCGTAAGCGCGGGAGCGGGGGAGACCCAGTACTTC.